This T cell receptor (beta chain) was recovered during a study of OX40 agonist ivuxolimab in advanced cancers. Across the study: The group had a mean age of about 60 years, ranged from about 20 to 80, and was 80% to 90% male. Prior checkpoint blockade (anti-PD-1, anti-PD-L1 or anti-CTLA-4) was permitted; approximately 40% had it.

Patients were ruled out by autoimmune disease history or systemic immunosuppression. Samples were taken at baseline and on day 1 of cycles 4 and 7. The CDR3 is 14 residues long. V was cut by 5 bases and J by 7 bases, with 15 bases left in between. Germline CDR1 is MNHEY and CDR2 is SMNVEV (reference sequence). Using immunoSEQ multiplex PCR, the repertoire was profiled, and TCRdb retains in-frame clones only, with some absent. Here the sample spans under 100,000 clones, 75% to 90% being singletons. Here the sequenced sample was CD4+ or CD8+ T cells sorted from blood, taken in a trial of the OX40 agonist ivuxolimab. The sequence was collected from an adult with an advanced solid tumor such as melanoma, head and neck, liver or kidney cancer. V is TRBV27 and J is TRBJ1-3, with D perhaps TRBD1 (5 bases). CDR3 loop: CASSPSGIRNTIYF. The CDR3 nucleotides are TGTGCCAGCAGTCCGTCAGGGATTCGGAACACCATATATTTT.